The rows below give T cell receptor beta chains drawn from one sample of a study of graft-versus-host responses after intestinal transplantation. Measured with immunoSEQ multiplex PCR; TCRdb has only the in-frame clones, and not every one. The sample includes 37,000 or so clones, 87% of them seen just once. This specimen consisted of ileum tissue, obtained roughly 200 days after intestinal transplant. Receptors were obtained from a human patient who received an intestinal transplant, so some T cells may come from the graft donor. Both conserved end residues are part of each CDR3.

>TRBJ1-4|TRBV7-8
CASSLTRTGRREKLFF
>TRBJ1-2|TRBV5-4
CASSLGGALYGYTF
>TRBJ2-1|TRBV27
CASSPSGRADNEQFF
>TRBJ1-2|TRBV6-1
CASSDNSGYYGYTF
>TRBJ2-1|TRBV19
CASSEGLAGAAQQFF
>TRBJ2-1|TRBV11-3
CASSQQGNEQFF
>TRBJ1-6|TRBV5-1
CASSLQGNSPLHF
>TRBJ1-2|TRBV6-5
CASSPRTGGVYGYTF
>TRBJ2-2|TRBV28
CASSFGLGTGELFF
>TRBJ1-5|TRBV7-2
CASSTTANLNQPQHF
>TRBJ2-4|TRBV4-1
CASSQVLSGGSRDIQYF
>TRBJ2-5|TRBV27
CASSSNRGGETQYF
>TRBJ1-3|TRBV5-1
CASSPGLPSGNTIYF
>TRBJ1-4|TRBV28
CASSSGRQGLFVELFF
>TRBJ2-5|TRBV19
CATTTGRLGETQYF
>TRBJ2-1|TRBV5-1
CASSSGTSGGAGNEQFF
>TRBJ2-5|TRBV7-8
CASSLSVASGDQETQYF
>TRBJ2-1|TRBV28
CASRILMGLGNEQFF
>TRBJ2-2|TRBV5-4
CASSLLRPGFTNTGELFF
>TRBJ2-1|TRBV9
CASSPGTQINLFF
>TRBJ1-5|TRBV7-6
CASSLGGRFGVHQPQHF
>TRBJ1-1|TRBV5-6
CASSNRGLATEAFF
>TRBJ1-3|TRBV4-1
CASSRGGSSGNTIYF
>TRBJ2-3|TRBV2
CASRPGTGGLRDTDTQYF
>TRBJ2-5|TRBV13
CASSTRGVGETQYF
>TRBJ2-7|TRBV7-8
CASSLQGGTSYEQYF
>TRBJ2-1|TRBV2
CASSESLAGNEQFF
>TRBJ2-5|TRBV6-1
CASTQGGQETQYF
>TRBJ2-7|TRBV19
CASSYVGQIPYEQYF
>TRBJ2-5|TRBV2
CASSDGGGMETQYF
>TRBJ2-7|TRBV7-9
CASSFGSYEQYF
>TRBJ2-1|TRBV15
CATSYNYPHNKNEQFF
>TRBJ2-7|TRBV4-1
CASSLLLAGGMGEQYF
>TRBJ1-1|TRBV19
CASSPTGWGTEAFF
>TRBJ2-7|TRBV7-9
CASSTHRGVQYF
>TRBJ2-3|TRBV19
CASSIDRATDTQYF
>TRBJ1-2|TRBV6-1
CASRDYFGYTF
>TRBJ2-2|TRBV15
CATSRDLLLGQGAGGELFF
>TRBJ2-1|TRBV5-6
CASSLGGLGGEQFF
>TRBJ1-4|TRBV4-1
CASSKQGSNEKLFF
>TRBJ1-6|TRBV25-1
CASSEQTGMSSPLHF
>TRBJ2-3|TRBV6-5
CASRTGTGTDTQYF
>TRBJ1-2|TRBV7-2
CASSRDKNYGYTF
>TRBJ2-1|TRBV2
CASKLAGYNEQFF
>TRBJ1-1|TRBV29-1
CSWGGHSTEAFF